This T cell receptor (beta chain) derives from a study of T cells in Graves' hyperthyroidism and ophthalmopathy. Regarding the study as a whole: Also found in blood were most expanded thyroid clonotypes above 0.001.

Participants, patients aged 18 to 65, had newly diagnosed hyperthyroidism with a duration under 2 months. Lactation, pregnancy, other autoimmune disease or uncontrolled infection excluded patients. With respect to this clonotype: Its antigen is not known. A read error may account for a junction end that differs from germline.

The CDR3 spans 16 residues. Germline V gene lookup returns CDR1 SGHTA and CDR2 FQGNSA. What was amplified from RNA transcripts were TCR beta CDR3 regions. A set of HTBI primers served as the primers for a first-round RT-PCR of the TCR CDR3. One entry per CDR3 protein results from TCRdb running MiXCR on the multiplex PCR reads. The data contain about 540,000 distinct CDR3 sequences, roughly 50% of them singletons. The V gene is TRBV7-2, the J gene TRBJ1-6, with D perhaps TRBD1 (5 bases). Sequences were obtained from peripheral blood or thyroid tissue (not recorded which). The TCR comes from a woman between 18 and 29 years old with Graves' hyperthyroidism. The DNA of the CDR3 is TGCGCCAGCAGCCAGGGAGGGCTGAGGTGGAATTCACCCCTCCACTTT. It translates to CASSQGGLRWNSPLHF.